The source of this T cell receptor beta chain is a study of a mutant IDH1 vaccine in newly diagnosed glioma. Overall study: Treatment recipients were about 62% male and around 40% female, and their mean age was 40.4 years. Beforehand, treatment had been radiotherapy, temozolomide, or both; the majority received both.

Of note for this clone: What it recognizes is unknown.

Study-level findings and limits: Evidence of vaccine-induced immune responses was documented in around 93% of patients.

J lost 3 bases, V lost 2 bases, and 9 bases had no gene match. The germline V gene encodes CDR1 SGHVS and CDR2 FQNEAQ. The CDR3 length is 16 residues. The time point was: baseline, week 1 (first vaccination visit). Treatment noted: pre-vaccination baseline after standard-of-care therapy. Every donor had a new WHO grade 3 or 4 astrocytoma that was IDH1-mutant, with loss of nuclear ATRX. Measured with immunoSEQ multiplex PCR; TCRdb has only the in-frame clones, and not every one. Of about 35,000 clones listed, more than 85% are singletons. This sequence was found in a middle-aged woman with glioma. The V call is TRBV7-8, the J call TRBJ1-1, with 7 nucleotides matching TRBD1. Sequenced here: PBMCs, sampled from a glioma patient treated with radiotherapy, temozolomide or both. The CDR3 region is CASSLFTGAGHTEAFF. CDR3 nucleotides: TGTGCCAGCAGCTTATTTACAGGGGCGGGACACACTGAAGCTTTCTTT.